This TCR beta chain stems from a study of T cells after yellow fever vaccination (dated by TCRdb to between 2018 and 2020). The study in broad terms: The SMART-Seq v4 Ultra Low Input RNA kit was used to prepare libraries from fractions with low cell numbers. Bulk TCR alpha and beta repertoires were sequenced longitudinally to track T-cell clones before and after primary and booster YFV17D yellow fever vaccination. Two healthy male donors, one aged 18 to 30 and one aged 30 to 40 years, made up the cohort. Blood samples were taken at several timepoints before and after primary and secondary immunization, and bulk PBMC replicates and cell subsets were isolated. What the authors observed across the whole study: Computational filtering was required because FACS-sorted repertoires could contain abundant contaminating clonotypes from the bulk population. Because only a couple of donors were included in the study, the extent to which the findings can be generalized is limited. The secondary T-cell response was found to be weaker but faster than the primary response, with a peak reached on day 5 rather than on day 15. After the booster, most of the clones that had expanded following primary vaccination were detected again (just under 97% of CD4 and around 88% of CD8), which suggests that memory was broadly maintained. A small share of clonotypes was detected in both CD4 and CD8 compartments, with the overlap likely arising from convergent recombination.

Deletion took 1 base off V and 4 bases off J, with a span of 11 bases between the germline ends. From cysteine to phenylalanine, the CDR3 is 15 amino acids long. Of the read, only the CDR3 DNA is kept; its 45 bases are in frame from base 1. Based on the germline V gene (reference sequence), the CDR1 and CDR2 sequences are SEHNR and FQNEAQ. In its sample, this clonotype was seen many times. Its antigen is currently not known. No per-base quality is available; no much larger clone lies one base away. Sample treatment or condition, as interpreted from the label and publication: live attenuated yellow fever vaccine strain. A standard Ficoll-Paque protocol was used to isolate PBMCs from peripheral blood. Dynabeads CD4 and CD8 positive selection kits were used to isolate CD4 and CD8 T-cell fractions. RNA was extracted with TriZol from bulk PBMCs, CD4 and CD8 fractions, and dextramer-positive and dextramer-negative fractions.

TCR cDNA was synthesized by 5'RACE template switching, which introduced a universal primer site and unique molecular identifiers. Priming of cDNA synthesis was performed from both the TCR alpha and TCR beta constant segments. Library amplification used two PCR steps, and the second PCR step added sample barcodes and sequencing adapters. Sequencing of libraries was done on Illumina HiSeq 2500 (2x100 bp) or NovaSeq (2x150 bp). The published analysis was carried out like this. Demultiplexing of reads and collapsing into UMI consensus sequences were performed with MIGEC, and V(D)J alignment was carried out with MiXCR. Vaccine-responding clonotypes were defined with edgeR using replicate PBMC samples, requiring FDR below 0.01 and a log2 fold change above 5 up to day 15. Each bulk clonotype received a CD4 or CD8 identity based on whether the sequenced CD4 or CD8 repertoire contained that clonotype at higher abundance. TCRdb cleaned the public reads at Q25 with fastp, built clones with MiXCR and kept in-frame beta chains. Duplicate CDR3 protein sequences are folded into a single record with the most common DNA and genes. These V and J calls rely on TCRdb rather than the paper's analysis. Recorded for this sample are about 150,000 distinct CDR3 sequences; less than 8.5% of them occurred a single time. More than 0.6% of the sample comes from the top ten.

In this chain, TRBV7-9 is recombined with TRBJ1-5; a tentative D call is TRBD1 (5 bases match). The sample was CD4+ T cells sorted from PBMCs, taken 10 days after the yellow fever booster vaccination. This clonotype originated in a young man who received the YFV17D yellow fever vaccine. This receptor has the CDR3 CASSLGSGGNQPQHF. The bases read TGTGCCAGCAGCTTAGGTTCCGGGGGGAATCAGCCCCAGCATTTT.